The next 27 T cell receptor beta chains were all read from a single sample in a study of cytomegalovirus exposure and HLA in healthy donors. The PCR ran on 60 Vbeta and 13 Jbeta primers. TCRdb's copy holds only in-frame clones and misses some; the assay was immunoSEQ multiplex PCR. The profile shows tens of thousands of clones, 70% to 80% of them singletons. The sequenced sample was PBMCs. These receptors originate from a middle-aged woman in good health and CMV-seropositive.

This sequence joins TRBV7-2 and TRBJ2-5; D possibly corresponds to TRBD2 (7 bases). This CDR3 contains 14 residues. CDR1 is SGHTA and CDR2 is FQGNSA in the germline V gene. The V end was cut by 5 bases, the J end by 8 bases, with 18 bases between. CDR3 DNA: TGTGCCAGCAGCCTCCTACTTGGGGGGGGCACCCAGTACTTC. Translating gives CASSLLLGGGTQYF.

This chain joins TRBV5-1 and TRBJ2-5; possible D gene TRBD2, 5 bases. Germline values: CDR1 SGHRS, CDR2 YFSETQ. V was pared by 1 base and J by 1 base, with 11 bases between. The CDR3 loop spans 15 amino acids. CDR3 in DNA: TGCGCCAGCAGCTTGCGAGGGCTAAGCCAAGAGACCCAGTACTTC. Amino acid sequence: CASSLRGLSQETQYF.

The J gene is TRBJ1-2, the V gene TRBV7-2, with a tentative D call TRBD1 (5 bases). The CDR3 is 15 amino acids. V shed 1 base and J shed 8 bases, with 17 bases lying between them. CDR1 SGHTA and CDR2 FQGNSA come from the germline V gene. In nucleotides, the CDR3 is TGTGCCAGCAGCTTAGAGGGACTGCTGGGCAGAGGCTACACCTTC. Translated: CASSLEGLLGRGYTF.

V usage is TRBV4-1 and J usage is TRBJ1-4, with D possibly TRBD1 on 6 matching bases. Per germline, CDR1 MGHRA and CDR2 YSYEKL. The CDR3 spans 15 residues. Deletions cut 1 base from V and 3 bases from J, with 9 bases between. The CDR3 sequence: CASSQAEGANEKLFF. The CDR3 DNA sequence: TGCGCCAGCAGCCAAGCTGAGGGGGCTAATGAAAAACTGTTTTTT.

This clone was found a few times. The CDR3 here is CASSWTGDGYTF. CDR3 bases: TGTGCCAGCAGTTGGACAGGGGATGGCTACACCTTC. This rearrangement joins TRBV6-5 to TRBJ1-2, with TRBD1 matching 9 bases. The CDR3 is 12 residues long. Germline V gene lookup returns CDR1 MNHEY and CDR2 SVGAGI. J lost 6 bases, V lost 4 bases, and 0 bases had no gene match.

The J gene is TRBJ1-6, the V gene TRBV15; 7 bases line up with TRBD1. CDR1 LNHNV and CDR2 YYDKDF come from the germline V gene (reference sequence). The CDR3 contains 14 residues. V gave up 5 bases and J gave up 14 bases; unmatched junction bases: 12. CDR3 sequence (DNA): TGTGCCACCAGCGGAAACCCGACAGGGCAAACCCTCCACTTT. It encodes CATSGNPTGQTLHF.

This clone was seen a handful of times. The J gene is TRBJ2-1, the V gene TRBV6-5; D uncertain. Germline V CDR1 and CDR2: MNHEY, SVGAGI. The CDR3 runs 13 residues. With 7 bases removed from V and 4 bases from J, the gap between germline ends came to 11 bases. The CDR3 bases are TGTGCCAGCACCTCCCGGGTGTACAATGAGCAGTTCTTC. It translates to CASTSRVYNEQFF.

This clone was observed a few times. The CDR3 DNA follows: TGTGCCTTTCAGACAGGGTCTAACACTGAAGCTTTCTTT. Residues: CAFQTGSNTEAFF. J is TRBJ1-1 and V is TRBV30; 7 bases agree with TRBD1. Germline assignment: CDR1 GTSNPN and CDR2 SVGIG (reference sequence). V lost 7 bases to trimming and J lost 2 bases; unmatched junction nucleotides: 7. The CDR3 consists of 13 residues.

DNA of the CDR3: TGTGCCAGCTCACCCCTGGGACAGAAAGACTATGGCTACACCTTC. Its translation is CASSPLGQKDYGYTF. The chain joins TRBV18 to TRBJ1-2; 7 bases are shared with TRBD1. The CDR3 contains 15 residues. Germline lookup yields CDR1 KGHSH and CDR2 LQKENI. J lost 3 bases, V lost 3 bases, and 7 bases had no gene match.

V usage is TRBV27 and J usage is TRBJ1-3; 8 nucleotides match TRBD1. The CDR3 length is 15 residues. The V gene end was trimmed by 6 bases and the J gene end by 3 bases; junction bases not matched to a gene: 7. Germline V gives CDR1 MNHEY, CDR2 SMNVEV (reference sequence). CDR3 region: CASSPGQGSGNTIYF. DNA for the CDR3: TGTGCCAGCAGCCCCGGACAGGGTAGTGGAAACACCATATATTTT.

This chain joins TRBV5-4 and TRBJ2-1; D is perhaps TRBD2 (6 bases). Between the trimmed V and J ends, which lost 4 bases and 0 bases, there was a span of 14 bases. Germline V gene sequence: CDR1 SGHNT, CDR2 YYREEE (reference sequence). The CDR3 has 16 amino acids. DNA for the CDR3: TGTGCCAGCAGCCTCTCACTAGCACTCTCCTACAATGAGCAGTTCTTC. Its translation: CASSLSLALSYNEQFF.

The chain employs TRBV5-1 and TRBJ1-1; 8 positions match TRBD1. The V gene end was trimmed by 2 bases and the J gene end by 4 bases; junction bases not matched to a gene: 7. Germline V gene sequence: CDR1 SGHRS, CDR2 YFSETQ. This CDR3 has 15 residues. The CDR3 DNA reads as TGCGCCAGCAGCTTCTCCTCAGGGGGCGGCACTGAAGCTTTCTTT. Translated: CASSFSSGGGTEAFF.

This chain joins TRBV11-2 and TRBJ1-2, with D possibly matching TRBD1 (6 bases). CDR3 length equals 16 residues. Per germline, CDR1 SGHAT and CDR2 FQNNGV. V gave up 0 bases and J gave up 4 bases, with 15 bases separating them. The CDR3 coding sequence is TGTGCCAGCAGCTTAGAGGAAGGGGGGGAGTTCTATGGCTACACCTTC. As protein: CASSLEEGGEFYGYTF.

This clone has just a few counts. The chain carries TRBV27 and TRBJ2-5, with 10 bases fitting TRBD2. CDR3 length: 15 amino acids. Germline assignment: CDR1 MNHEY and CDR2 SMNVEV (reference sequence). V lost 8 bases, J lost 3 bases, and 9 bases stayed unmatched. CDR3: CASSSLAGTEETQYF. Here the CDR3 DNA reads TGTGCCAGCTCATCACTAGCGGGGACCGAAGAGACCCAGTACTTC.

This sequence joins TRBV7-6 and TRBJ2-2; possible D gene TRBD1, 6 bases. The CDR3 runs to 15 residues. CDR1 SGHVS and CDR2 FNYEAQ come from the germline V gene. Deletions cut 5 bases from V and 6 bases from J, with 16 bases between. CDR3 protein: CASSPYHKGAGELFF. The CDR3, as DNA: TGTGCCAGCAGCCCCTATCATAAGGGGGCCGGGGAGCTGTTTTTT.

The CDR3, as DNA: TGCAGCGTGAGCGACAGGCGGATCTCTGGAAACACCATATATTTT. Amino acids: CSVSDRRISGNTIYF. This sequence joins TRBV29-1 and TRBJ1-3; a weak D match, TRBD1 (6 bases). Trimming left V 6 bases short and J 0 bases short, with 15 bases between. Per germline, CDR1 SQVTM and CDR2 ANQGSEA. The CDR3 totals 15 residues.

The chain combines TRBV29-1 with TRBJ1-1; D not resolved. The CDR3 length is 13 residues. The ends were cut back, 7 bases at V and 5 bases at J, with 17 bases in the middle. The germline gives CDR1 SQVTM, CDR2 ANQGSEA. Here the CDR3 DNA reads TGCAGCGGAGGGCGAGGTATAAAAACTGAAGCTTTCTTT. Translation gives CSGGRGIKTEAFF. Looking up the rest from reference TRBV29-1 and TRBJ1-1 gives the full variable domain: SAVISQKPSRDICQRGTSLTIQCQVDSQVTMMFWYRQQPGQSLTLIATANQGSEATYESGFVIDKFPISRPNLTFSTLTVSNMSPEDSSIYLCSGGRGIKTEAFFGQGTRLTVV.

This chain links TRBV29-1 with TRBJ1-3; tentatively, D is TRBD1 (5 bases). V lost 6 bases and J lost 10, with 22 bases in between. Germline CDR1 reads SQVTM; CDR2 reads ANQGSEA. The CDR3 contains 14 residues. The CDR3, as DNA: TGCAGCGTCCTCAAGGACCCTAGTGGGGGGACCATATATTTT. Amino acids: CSVLKDPSGGTIYF.

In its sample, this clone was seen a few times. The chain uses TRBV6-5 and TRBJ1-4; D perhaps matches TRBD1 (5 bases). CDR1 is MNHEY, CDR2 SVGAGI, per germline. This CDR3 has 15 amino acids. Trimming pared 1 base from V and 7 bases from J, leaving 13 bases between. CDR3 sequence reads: CASSYFGAGREKLFF. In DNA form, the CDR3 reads TGTGCCAGCAGTTACTTCGGGGCGGGGCGTGAAAAACTGTTTTTT.

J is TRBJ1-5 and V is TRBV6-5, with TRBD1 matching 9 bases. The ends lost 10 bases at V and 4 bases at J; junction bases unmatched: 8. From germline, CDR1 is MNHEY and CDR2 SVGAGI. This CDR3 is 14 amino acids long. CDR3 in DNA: TGTGCCACCCGACGGGACAGGGAAAATCAGCCCCAGCATTTT. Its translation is CATRRDRENQPQHF.

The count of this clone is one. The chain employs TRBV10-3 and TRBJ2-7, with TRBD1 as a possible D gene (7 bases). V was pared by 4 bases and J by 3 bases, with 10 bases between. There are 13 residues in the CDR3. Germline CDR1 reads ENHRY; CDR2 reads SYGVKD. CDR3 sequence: CAISGGTDYEQYF. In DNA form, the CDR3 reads TGTGCCATCAGTGGCGGGACAGACTACGAGCAGTACTTC.

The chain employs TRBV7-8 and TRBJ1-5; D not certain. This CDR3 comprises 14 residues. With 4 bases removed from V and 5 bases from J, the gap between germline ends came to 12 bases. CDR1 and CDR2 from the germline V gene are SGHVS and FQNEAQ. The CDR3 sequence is CASSSTPNDQPQHF. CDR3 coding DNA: TGTGCCAGCAGCTCCACACCCAACGATCAGCCCCAGCATTTT.

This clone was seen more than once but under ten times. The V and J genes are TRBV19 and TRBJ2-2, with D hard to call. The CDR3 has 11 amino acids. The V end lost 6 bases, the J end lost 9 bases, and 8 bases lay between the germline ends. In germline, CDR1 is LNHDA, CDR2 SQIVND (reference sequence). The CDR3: CASSNFRELFF. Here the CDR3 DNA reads TGTGCCAGTAGCAACTTCAGGGAGCTGTTTTTT.

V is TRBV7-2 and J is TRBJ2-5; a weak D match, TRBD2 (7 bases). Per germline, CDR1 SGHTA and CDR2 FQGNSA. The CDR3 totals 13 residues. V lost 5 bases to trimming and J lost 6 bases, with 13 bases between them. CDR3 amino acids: CASSPGGMQTQYF. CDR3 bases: TGTGCCAGCAGCCCGGGGGGCATGCAGACCCAGTACTTC.

Here the CDR3 DNA reads TGTGCCAGCAGCTTGAGGTTGCGGGGGGGCCGGACAGATACGCAGTATTTT. It translates to CASSLRLRGGRTDTQYF. The rearrangement uses TRBV7-2 and TRBJ2-3, with 9 bases fitting TRBD2. CDR1 is SGHTA, CDR2 FQGNSA, per germline. CDR3 size: 17 residues. V was pared by 3 bases and J by 3 bases, with 10 bases of the junction left unmatched.

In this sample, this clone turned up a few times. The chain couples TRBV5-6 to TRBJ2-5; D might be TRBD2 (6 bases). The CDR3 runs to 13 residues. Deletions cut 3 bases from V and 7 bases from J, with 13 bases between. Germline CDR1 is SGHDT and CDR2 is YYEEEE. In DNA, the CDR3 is TGTGCCAGCAGCTATCAGTCCGGGGGGACCCAGTACTTC. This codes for CASSYQSGGTQYF.

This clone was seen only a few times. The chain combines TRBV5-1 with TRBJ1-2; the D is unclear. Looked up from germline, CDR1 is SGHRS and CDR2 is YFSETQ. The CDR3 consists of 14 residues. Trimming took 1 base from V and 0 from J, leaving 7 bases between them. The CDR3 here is CASSLTTANYGYTF. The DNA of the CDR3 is TGCGCCAGCAGCTTGACAACAGCTAACTATGGCTACACCTTC.